Below are 19 T cell receptor beta chains sequenced from a single sample in a study of PD-1 blockade in classical Hodgkin lymphoma (dated by TCRdb to 2019 to 2021). Library creation used the immunoSEQ multiplex PCR assay. The table was pulled from immuneACCESS by TCRdb, which kept in-frame rearrangements only. Such tables lose some clones; where checked, under half of the loss comes from unresolved V genes, and the rest has no known cause. Within this sample are more than 20,000 clones, with roughly 90% of them counted one time only. The top ten constitute more than 20% of the sample. What this sample's time point label stands for: cycle 4 day 1 (C4D1), after more than five weeks of nivolumab. All trial patients had relapsed after autologous stem cell transplantation, with cohorts A, B and C differing in prior brentuximab vedotin exposure. The sequenced sample was peripheral blood mononuclear cells (PBMCs), obtained before the fourth cycle of nivolumab. These TCRs come from a human donor with classical Hodgkin lymphoma.

This clone was observed a few times. V and J are TRBV6-1 and TRBJ2-2; 11 bases are shared with TRBD2. J gave up 5 bases and V 6 bases, and 5 bases lay outside the gene matches. Germline V gene data show CDR1 as MNHNS and CDR2 as SASEGT. The CDR3 is made up of 15 amino acids. The CDR3 loop is CASSLLAGDTGELFF. CDR3 DNA: TGTGCCAGCAGCCTACTAGCGGGAGATACCGGGGAGCTGTTTTTT.

The chain recombines TRBV11-2 with TRBJ2-5; D uncertain. Between the trimmed V and J ends, which lost 0 bases and 5 bases, there was a span of 13 bases. The CDR3 length is 15 residues. CDR1 and CDR2 from the germline V gene are SGHAT and FQNNGV. This CDR3 reads CASSLDPTSQETQYF. CDR3 coding DNA: TGTGCCAGCAGCTTAGACCCGACGAGTCAGGAGACCCAGTACTTC.

This rearrangement joins TRBV5-6 to TRBJ2-2; 7 bases map to TRBD2. The germline V gene encodes CDR1 SGHDT and CDR2 YYEEEE. V was pared by 4 bases and J by 7 bases, with 16 bases of the junction left unmatched. CDR3 size: 17 residues. CDR3 sequence: CASSRWGLRLKGGELFF. The CDR3 bases are TGTGCCAGCAGCAGGTGGGGACTACGACTTAAGGGCGGGGAGCTGTTTTTT.

J is TRBJ1-4 and V is TRBV5-1; TRBD1 might be the D (5 bases). The V end lost 2 bases, the J end lost 5 bases, and 16 bases lay between the germline ends. The CDR3 runs 16 residues. CDR1 is SGHRS, CDR2 YFSETQ, per germline. The CDR3 sequence is CASSLDPGTGNEKLFF. The CDR3 DNA reads as TGCGCCAGCAGCTTAGACCCGGGGACGGGGAATGAAAAACTGTTTTTT.

This rearrangement joins TRBV7-7 to TRBJ2-7, with 11 bases lining up with TRBD2. Per the germline V gene, CDR1 is SSHAT and CDR2 is FNYEAQ (reference sequence). Trimming at V came to 5 bases and at J to 2 bases, leaving 5 bases not matched to a gene. The CDR3 is 15 residues long. The CDR3 nucleotides are TGTGCCAGCAGCCCGGGGACTAGCGGAGCCTACGAGCAGTACTTC. This gives the protein CASSPGTSGAYEQYF.

The rearrangement joins TRBV30 to TRBJ1-3, with D maybe TRBD1 (6 bases). Germline CDR1 reads GTSNPN; CDR2 reads SVGIG (reference sequence). Trimming removed 0 bases from V and 9 bases from J, with 12 bases in between. This CDR3 comprises 13 residues. The CDR3 sequence: CAWSVPGVGTIYF. CDR3 coding DNA: TGTGCCTGGAGTGTTCCAGGGGTTGGCACCATATATTTT.

The genes are TRBV19 and TRBJ2-2; 9 bases line up with TRBD2. The germline V gene has CDR1 LNHDA and CDR2 SQIVND (reference sequence). J gave up 0 bases and V 11 bases, and 7 bases lay outside the gene matches. This CDR3 contains 15 residues. CDR3 sequence: CAVRTSEANTGELFF. The CDR3 DNA reads TGTGCCGTCAGGACTAGCGAAGCGAACACCGGGGAGCTGTTTTTT.

The chain recombines TRBV7-2 with TRBJ2-2; 8 bases match TRBD2. The CDR3 is made up of 14 amino acids. Germline V gene sequence: CDR1 SGHTA, CDR2 FQGNSA. Trimming cost V 5 bases and J 6 bases; bases outside gene matches: 5. The CDR3, as DNA: TGTGCCAGCAGCCGAACGGGAGGGGCCGGGGAGCTGTTTTTT. Protein: CASSRTGGAGELFF.

The rearrangement links TRBV5-1 to TRBJ2-3; 8 bases match TRBD2. CDR1 SGHRS and CDR2 YFSETQ come from the germline V gene. The CDR3 is 15 residues long. The V and J ends lost 0 bases and 2 bases, in that order; junction bases with no gene match: 2. The CDR3 nucleotides are TGCGCCAGCAGCTTGGAACTAGCGGACACAGATACGCAGTATTTT. Its protein is CASSLELADTDTQYF.

The rearrangement joins TRBV9 to TRBJ1-2, with D possibly matching TRBD1 (6 bases). With 8 bases removed from V and 2 bases from J, the gap between germline ends came to 19 bases. Germline loops: CDR1 SGDLS, CDR2 YYNGEE. The CDR3 contains 15 residues. CDR3 residues: CASGGGGQSNYGYTF. CDR3 DNA sequence: TGTGCCAGTGGAGGTGGTGGACAGTCGAACTATGGCTACACCTTC.

The V and J genes are TRBV7-6 and TRBJ2-2; D may be TRBD2 (6 bases). Per germline, CDR1 SGHVS and CDR2 FNYEAQ. This CDR3 has 15 amino acids. Trimming removed 5 bases from V and 6 bases from J, with 16 bases in between. The CDR3 loop reads CASSLTSSLAGELFF. CDR3 in DNA: TGTGCCAGCAGCCTGACTAGTTCGCTCGCCGGGGAGCTGTTTTTT.

The V gene is TRBV30, the J gene TRBJ2-3; possibly TRBD1 for D (6 bases). This CDR3 is 12 amino acids long. Looked up from germline, CDR1 is GTSNPN and CDR2 is SVGIG (reference sequence). The V end was cut by 2 bases, the J end by 5 bases, with 8 bases between. The CDR3 region is CAWSPGEDTQYF. In DNA form, the CDR3 reads TGTGCCTGGAGTCCAGGGGAAGATACGCAGTATTTT.

The rearrangement links TRBV2 to TRBJ1-1; no clear D. This CDR3 has 14 residues. Trimming shortened V by 1 base and J by 4 bases, and 10 bases separated the two germline ends. CDR1 and CDR2 (germline): SNHLY, FYNNEI. This CDR3 reads CASSEGAFLTEAFF. CDR3 DNA sequence: TGTGCCAGCAGTGAAGGGGCTTTCCTCACTGAAGCTTTCTTT.

The chain is built from TRBV5-6 and TRBJ2-7; TRBD1 aligns across 12 bases. V dropped 3 bases and J dropped 2; count of bases not matched to a gene: 3. This CDR3 comprises 15 residues. Looked up from germline, CDR1 is SGHDT and CDR2 is YYEEEE. CDR3 DNA sequence: TGTGCCAGCAGCTGGGACAGGGGGCGGACCTACGAGCAGTACTTC. Translating gives CASSWDRGRTYEQYF.

The rearrangement links TRBV5-1 to TRBJ2-5; the match to TRBD1 covers 8 bases. V dropped 1 base and J dropped 5; count of bases not matched to a gene: 4. The CDR3 runs to 14 residues. Germline loops: CDR1 SGHRS, CDR2 YFSETQ. DNA for the CDR3: TGCGCCAGCAGCTTGCAGGGGGCTCGGGAGACCCAGTACTTC. Translating it yields CASSLQGARETQYF. Full variable domain (outside the CDR3, taken from reference TRBV5-1 and TRBJ2-5): KAGVTQTPRYLIKTRGQQVTLSCSPISGHRSVSWYQQTPGQGLQFLFEYFSETQRNKGNFPGRFSGRQFSNSRSEMNVSTLELGDSALYLCASSLQGARETQYFGPGTRLLVL.

The rearrangement links TRBV5-1 to TRBJ1-3; 7 bases line up with TRBD1. The germline V gene encodes CDR1 SGHRS and CDR2 YFSETQ. V lost 1 base to trimming and J lost 0 bases; unmatched junction nucleotides: 4. The CDR3 runs to 16 residues. CDR3 nucleotide sequence: TGCGCCAGCAGCTTGCCCGACAGGGACTCTGGAAACACCATATATTTT. This codes for CASSLPDRDSGNTIYF. Full variable domain (rest looked up from reference TRBV5-1 and TRBJ1-3): KAGVTQTPRYLIKTRGQQVTLSCSPISGHRSVSWYQQTPGQGLQFLFEYFSETQRNKGNFPGRFSGRQFSNSRSEMNVSTLELGDSALYLCASSLPDRDSGNTIYFGEGSWLTVV.

J is TRBJ2-5 and V is TRBV6-1; TRBD2 matches at 10 bases. CDR1 is MNHNS, CDR2 SASEGT, per germline. This CDR3 spans 14 amino acids. CDR3 amino acids: CASQAGGHRETQYF. CDR3 DNA sequence: TGTGCTTCGCAAGCGGGGGGGCATCGAGAGACCCAGTACTTC.

The chain links TRBV2 to TRBJ1-1, with D possibly TRBD1 on 6 matching bases. V lost 6 bases to trimming and J lost 0 bases, with 14 bases between them. Germline CDR1 reads SNHLY; CDR2 reads FYNNEI. The CDR3 consists of 15 residues. In DNA form, the CDR3 reads TGTGCCAGCAGGTGGACCCGGGACATGAACACTGAAGCTTTCTTT. Translating it yields CASRWTRDMNTEAFF.

The genes are TRBV5-1 and TRBJ2-1; 9 positions agree with TRBD2. Trimming at V came to 4 bases and at J to 4 bases, leaving 15 bases not matched to a gene. CDR3 length: 18 amino acids. Germline V gene sequence: CDR1 SGHRS, CDR2 YFSETQ. The CDR3 DNA reads as TGCGCCAGCAGCCTCCGTACTAGCGGGCGGGGGGGATACAATGAGCAGTTCTTC. Its protein is CASSLRTSGRGGYNEQFF.